This T cell receptor (beta chain) emerged from a study of blood T cell repertoires in COVID-19. Enrolment of Seattle patients took place during active infection, and they were followed longitudinally. The CDR3 loop spans 13 amino acids. The junction had 3 bases not matched to a gene; V was cut back by 2 bases and J by 5 bases. Clones were sequenced by immunoSEQ multiplex PCR, and TCRdb holds only the in-frame ones, with some missing. The data contain 150,000 to 200,000 clones, about four fifths of them seen just once; the ten biggest clones take up over 5%. The TCR comes from a woman in her thirties or forties with COVID-19, enrolled during active disease. The V and J genes are TRBV5-7 and TRBJ1-2; 7 bases match TRBD1. TRBV5-7 is recorded as an ORF, its role being uncertain. The sequenced sample was peripheral blood. The CDR3 sequence: CASSFDRVYGYTF. CDR3 sequence (DNA): TGTGCCAGCAGCTTTGACAGGGTGTATGGCTACACCTTC.